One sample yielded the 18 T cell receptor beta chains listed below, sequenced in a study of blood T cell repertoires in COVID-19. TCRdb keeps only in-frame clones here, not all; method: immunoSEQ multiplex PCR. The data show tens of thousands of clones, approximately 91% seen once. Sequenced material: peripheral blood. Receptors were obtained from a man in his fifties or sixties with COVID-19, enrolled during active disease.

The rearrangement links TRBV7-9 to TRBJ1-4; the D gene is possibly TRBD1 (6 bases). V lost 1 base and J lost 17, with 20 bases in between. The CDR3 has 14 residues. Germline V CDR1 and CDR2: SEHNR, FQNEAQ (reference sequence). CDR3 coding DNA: TGTGCCAGCAGCTTAGATTACCGCCCGGGACAAATTTTTTTT. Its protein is CASSLDYRPGQIFF.

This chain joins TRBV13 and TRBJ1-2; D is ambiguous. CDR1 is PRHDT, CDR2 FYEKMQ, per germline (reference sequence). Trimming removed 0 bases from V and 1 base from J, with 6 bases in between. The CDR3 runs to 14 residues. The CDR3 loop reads CASSLGQNNYGYTF. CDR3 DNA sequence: TGTGCCAGCAGCTTAGGACAGAATAACTATGGCTACACCTTC.

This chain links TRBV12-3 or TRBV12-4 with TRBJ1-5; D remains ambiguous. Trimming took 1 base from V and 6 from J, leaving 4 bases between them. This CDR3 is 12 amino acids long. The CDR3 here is CASSLEPQPQHF. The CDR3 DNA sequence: TGTGCCAGCAGTTTAGAGCCTCAGCCCCAGCATTTT.

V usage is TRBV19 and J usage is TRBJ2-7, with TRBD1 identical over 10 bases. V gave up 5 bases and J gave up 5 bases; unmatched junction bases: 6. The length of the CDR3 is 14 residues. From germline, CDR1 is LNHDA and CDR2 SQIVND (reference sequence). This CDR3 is CASSLRTGGNEQYF. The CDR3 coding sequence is TGTGCCAGTAGTCTACGGACAGGGGGTAACGAGCAGTACTTC.

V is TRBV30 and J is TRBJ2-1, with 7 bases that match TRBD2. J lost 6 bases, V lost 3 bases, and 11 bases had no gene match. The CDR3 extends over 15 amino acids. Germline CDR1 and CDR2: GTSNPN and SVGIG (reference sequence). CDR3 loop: CAWSPFTGGLNEQFF. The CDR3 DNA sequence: TGTGCCTGGAGCCCTTTTACGGGAGGCCTCAATGAGCAGTTCTTC.

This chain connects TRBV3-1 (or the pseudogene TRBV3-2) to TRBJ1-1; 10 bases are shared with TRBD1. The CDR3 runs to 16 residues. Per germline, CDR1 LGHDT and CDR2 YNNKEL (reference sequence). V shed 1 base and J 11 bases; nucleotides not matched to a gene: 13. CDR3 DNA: TGTGCCAGCAGCCAAGGCCAGTTGACAGGGGGCGCGGGGGCTTTCTTT. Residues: CASSQGQLTGGAGAFF.

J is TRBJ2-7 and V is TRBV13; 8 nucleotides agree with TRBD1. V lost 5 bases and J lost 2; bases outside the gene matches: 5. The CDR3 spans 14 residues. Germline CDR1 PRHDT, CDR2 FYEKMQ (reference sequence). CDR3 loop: CASSTGQGPYEQYF. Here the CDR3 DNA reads TGTGCCAGCAGCACCGGACAGGGACCCTACGAGCAGTACTTC.

The CDR3 DNA is TGCGCCAGCAGCGTATCTAGCGGCCTTTGGAATGAGCAGTTCTTC. Translating it yields CASSVSSGLWNEQFF. The chain carries TRBV5-1 and TRBJ2-1; 7 bases agree with TRBD2. Trimming at V came to 4 bases and at J to 7 bases, leaving 11 bases not matched to a gene. There are 15 residues in the CDR3. Germline V CDR1 and CDR2: SGHRS, YFSETQ.

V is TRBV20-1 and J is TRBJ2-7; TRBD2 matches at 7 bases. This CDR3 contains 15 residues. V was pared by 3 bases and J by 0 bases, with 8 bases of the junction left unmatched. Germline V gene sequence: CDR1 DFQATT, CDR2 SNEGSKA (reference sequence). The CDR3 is CSASRRASGSYEQYF. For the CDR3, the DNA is TGCAGTGCTAGTAGGCGGGCTAGCGGCTCCTACGAGCAGTACTTC.

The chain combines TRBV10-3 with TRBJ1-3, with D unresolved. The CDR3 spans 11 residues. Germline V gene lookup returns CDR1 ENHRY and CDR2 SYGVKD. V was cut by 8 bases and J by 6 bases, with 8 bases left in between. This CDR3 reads CAILGVNTIYF. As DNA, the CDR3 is TGTGCCATCTTAGGAGTAAACACCATATATTTT.

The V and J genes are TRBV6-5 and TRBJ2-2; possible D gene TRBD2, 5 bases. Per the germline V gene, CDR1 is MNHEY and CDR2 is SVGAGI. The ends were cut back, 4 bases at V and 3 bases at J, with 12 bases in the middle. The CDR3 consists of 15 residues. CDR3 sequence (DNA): TGTGCCAGCAGTTGGTCCGGGGTGTACACCGGGGAGCTGTTTTTT. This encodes CASSWSGVYTGELFF.

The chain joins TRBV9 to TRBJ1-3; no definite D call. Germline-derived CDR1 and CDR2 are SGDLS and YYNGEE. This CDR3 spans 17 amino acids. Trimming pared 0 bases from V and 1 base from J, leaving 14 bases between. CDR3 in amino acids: CASSVVEGAGSGNTIYF. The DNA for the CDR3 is TGTGCCAGCAGCGTAGTGGAAGGCGCCGGGTCTGGAAACACCATATATTTT.

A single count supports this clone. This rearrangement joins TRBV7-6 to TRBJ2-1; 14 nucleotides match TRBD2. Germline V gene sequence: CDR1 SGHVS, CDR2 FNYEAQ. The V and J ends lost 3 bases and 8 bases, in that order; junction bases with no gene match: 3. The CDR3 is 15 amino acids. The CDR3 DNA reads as TGTGCCAGCAGCTTGGGGACTAGCGGGAGCGATGAGCAGTTCTTC. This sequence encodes CASSLGTSGSDEQFF.

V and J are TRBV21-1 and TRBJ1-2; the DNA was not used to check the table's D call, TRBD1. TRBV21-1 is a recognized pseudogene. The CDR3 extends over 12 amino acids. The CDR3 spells CATSSNNRACTF. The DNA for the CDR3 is TGTGCCACCTCCTCAAATAACAGGGCATGCACCTTC.

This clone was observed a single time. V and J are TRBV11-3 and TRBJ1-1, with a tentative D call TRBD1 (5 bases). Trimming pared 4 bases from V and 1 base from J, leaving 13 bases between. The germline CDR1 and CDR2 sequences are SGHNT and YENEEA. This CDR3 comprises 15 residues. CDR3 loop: CASSSRRQPNTEAFF. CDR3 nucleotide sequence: TGTGCCAGCAGCTCTCGAAGACAGCCGAACACTGAAGCTTTCTTT.

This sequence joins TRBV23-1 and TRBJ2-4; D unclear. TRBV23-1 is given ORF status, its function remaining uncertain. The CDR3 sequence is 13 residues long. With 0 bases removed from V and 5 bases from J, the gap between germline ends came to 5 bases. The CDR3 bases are TGCGCCAGCAGTCAATCGCTAGAAAACATTCAGTACTTC. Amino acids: CASSQSLENIQYF.

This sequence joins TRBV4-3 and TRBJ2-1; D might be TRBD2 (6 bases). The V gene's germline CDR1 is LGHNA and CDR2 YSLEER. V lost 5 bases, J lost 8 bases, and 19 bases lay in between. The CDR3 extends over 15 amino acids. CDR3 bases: TGCGCCAGCAGCGAAGCATTTCGGGAGTACCATGAGCAGTTCTTC. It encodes CASSEAFREYHEQFF.

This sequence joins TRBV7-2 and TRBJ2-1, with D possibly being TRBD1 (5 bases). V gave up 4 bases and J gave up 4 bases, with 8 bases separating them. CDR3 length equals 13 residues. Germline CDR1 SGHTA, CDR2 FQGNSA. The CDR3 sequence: CASSSTVYNEQFF. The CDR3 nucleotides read TGTGCCAGCAGCTCGACAGTATACAATGAGCAGTTCTTC. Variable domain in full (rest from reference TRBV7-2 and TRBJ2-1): GAGVSQSPSNKVTEKGKDVELRCDPISGHTALYWYRQSLGQGLEFLIYFQGNSAPDKSGLPSDRFSAERTGGSVSTLTIQRTQQEDSAVYLCASSSTVYNEQFFGPGTRLTVL.